Each of the 5 T cell receptor beta chains below was sequenced from the same sample in a study of OX40 agonist ivuxolimab in advanced cancers. Assay used: immunoSEQ multiplex PCR; TCRdb lists only in-frame clones, some missing. Here the sample spans around 64,000 clones, 80% being singletons. The specimen was CD4+ or CD8+ T cells sorted from blood, collected in a trial of the OX40 agonist ivuxolimab. These receptors all stem from an adult with an advanced solid tumor such as melanoma, head and neck, liver or kidney cancer.

This chain joins TRBV18 and TRBJ1-5; 7 positions agree with TRBD1. V trimming: 6 bases; J trimming: 2 bases; junction bases outside the gene matches: 7. There are 15 residues in the CDR3. Germline assignment: CDR1 KGHSH and CDR2 LQKENI. CDR3 residues: CASSMDRIGNQPQHF. Written as DNA, the CDR3 is TGTGCCAGCTCGATGGACAGGATAGGCAATCAGCCCCAGCATTTT.

The V gene is TRBV5-1, the J gene TRBJ2-7, with TRBD1 matching 11 bases. CDR1 and CDR2 from the germline V gene are SGHRS and YFSETQ. The CDR3 consists of 16 residues. The V and J ends lost 4 bases and 1 base, in that order; junction bases with no gene match: 7. CDR3 amino acids: CASSLGGQGVSYEQYF. The CDR3 nucleotides are TGCGCCAGCAGCCTTGGGGGACAGGGGGTGTCCTACGAGCAGTACTTC.

Comment on this clone: Germline is not matched at one junction end, which may reflect a read error. The genes are TRBV27 and TRBJ1-5; perhaps TRBD1 as D (6 bases). The CDR3 length is 15 residues. The germline V gene has CDR1 MNHEY and CDR2 SMNVEV (reference sequence). The CDR3 DNA sequence: TGTGCCAGCAGTTTAAGAGGGGGGCGCAACCAGCCCCAGCATTTT. Translation gives CASSLRGGRNQPQHF.

The chain joins TRBV27 to TRBJ2-1; D ambiguous. Germline CDR1 MNHEY, CDR2 SMNVEV (reference sequence). This CDR3 comprises 14 residues. The germline V and J ends were trimmed by 4 bases and 9 bases, with 16 bases remaining between them. In DNA, the CDR3 is TGTGCCAGCAGTTCCCTAACATCGATTCGTGAGCAGTTCTTC. Its protein is CASSSLTSIREQFF.

V and J are TRBV6-6 and TRBJ2-7; possibly TRBD1 for D (6 bases). V dropped 7 bases and J dropped 3 bases, with 10 bases sitting between them. The CDR3 contains 12 residues. Germline values: CDR1 MNHNY, CDR2 SVGAGI (reference sequence). The CDR3 spells CASKGVGYEQYF. CDR3 bases: TGTGCCAGCAAGGGGGTCGGCTACGAGCAGTACTTC.